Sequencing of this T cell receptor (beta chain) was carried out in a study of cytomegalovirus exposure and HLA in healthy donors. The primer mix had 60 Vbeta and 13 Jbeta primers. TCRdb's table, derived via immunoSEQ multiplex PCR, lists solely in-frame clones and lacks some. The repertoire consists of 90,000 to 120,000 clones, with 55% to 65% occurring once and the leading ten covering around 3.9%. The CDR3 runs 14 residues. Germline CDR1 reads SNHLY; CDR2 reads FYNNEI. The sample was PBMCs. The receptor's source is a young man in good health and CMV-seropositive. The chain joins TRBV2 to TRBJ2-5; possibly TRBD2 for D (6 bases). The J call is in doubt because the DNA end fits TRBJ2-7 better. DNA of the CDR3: TGTGCCAGCAGAGGCACTAGCAGTGAGCGCGAGCAGTACTTC. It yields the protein CASRGTSSEREQYF.